The clone carrying this TCR beta chain has more than one count but fewer than ten. Its antigen is unidentified. The CDR3 loop spans 15 amino acids. Trimming took off 2 bases at V and 4 bases at J, with 13 bases between the two ends. Germline assignment: CDR1 SGHRS and CDR2 YFSETQ. Libraries of TCR beta came from quantitative 5'-RACE with molecular barcodes. TCRdb analysed the 5' RACE reads with MiXCR anew, one entry per CDR3 protein. The repertoire includes more than 250,000 distinct CDR3 sequences, 7.5% to 9% of them detected once, and 13% to 15% sits in the top ten. These data are taken from a study of CD8 T cells in ankylosing spondylitis. Study-wide points: Reported data indicate significant enrichment of disease-linked clones within matched ankylosing spondylitis synovial fluid. Disease-linked clones were CD8+ and relatively rare in peripheral blood. Ankylosing spondylitis blood appeared to be characterized by a TCR beta motif of eight highly homologous variants. Some of the motif variants had earlier been found in reactive arthritis patients' fluid and blood.

Sequencing was carried out using blood, either unsorted or a sorted T cell fraction (not recorded which). The sequence was obtained from a male donor with ankylosing spondylitis. V usage is TRBV5-1 and J usage is TRBJ2-1; TRBD2 is a possible D gene (6 bases). CDR3 sequence: CASSFLGGEYNEQFF. CDR3 nucleotides: TGCGCCAGCAGCTTCTTGGGCGGGGAGTACAATGAGCAGTTCTTC.